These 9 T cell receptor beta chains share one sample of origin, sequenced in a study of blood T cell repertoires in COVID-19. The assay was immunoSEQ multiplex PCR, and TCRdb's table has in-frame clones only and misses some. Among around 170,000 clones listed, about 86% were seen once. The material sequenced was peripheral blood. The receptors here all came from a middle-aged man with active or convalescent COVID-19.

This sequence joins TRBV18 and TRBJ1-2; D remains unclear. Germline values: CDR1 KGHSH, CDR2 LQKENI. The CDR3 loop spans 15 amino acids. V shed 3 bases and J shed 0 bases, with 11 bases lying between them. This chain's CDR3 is CASSPLTDPNYGYTF. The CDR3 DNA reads TGTGCCAGCTCACCTCTTACAGATCCTAACTATGGCTACACCTTC.

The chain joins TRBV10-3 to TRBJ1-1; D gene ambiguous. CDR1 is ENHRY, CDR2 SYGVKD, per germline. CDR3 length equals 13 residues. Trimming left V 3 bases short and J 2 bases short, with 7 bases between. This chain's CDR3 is CAISDVTNTEAFF. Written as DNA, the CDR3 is TGTGCCATCAGTGATGTAACAAACACTGAAGCTTTCTTT.

CDR3 loop: CASSLAIGQEGETQYF. The CDR3 DNA reads as TGCGCCAGCAGCTTGGCAATAGGACAGGAGGGGGAGACCCAGTACTTC. V gene TRBV5-1 combines with J gene TRBJ2-5; possible D gene TRBD1, 7 bases. The germline V gene encodes CDR1 SGHRS and CDR2 YFSETQ. The CDR3 totals 16 residues. The V gene lost 0 bases and the J gene lost 5 bases, with 17 bases spanning the gap.

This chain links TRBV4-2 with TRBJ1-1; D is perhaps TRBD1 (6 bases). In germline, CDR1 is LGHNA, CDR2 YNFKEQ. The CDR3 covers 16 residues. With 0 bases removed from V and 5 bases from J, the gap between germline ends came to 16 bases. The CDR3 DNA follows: TGTGCCAGCAGCCAAGATCAGGGGACACTGTTAACTGAAGCTTTCTTT. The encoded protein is CASSQDQGTLLTEAFF.

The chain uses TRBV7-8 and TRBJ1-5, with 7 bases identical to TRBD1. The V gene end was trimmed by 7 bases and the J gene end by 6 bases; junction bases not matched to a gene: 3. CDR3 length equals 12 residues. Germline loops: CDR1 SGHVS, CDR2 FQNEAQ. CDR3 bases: TGTGCCAGCAAAACAGGGGCTCAGCCCCAGCATTTT. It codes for CASKTGAQPQHF. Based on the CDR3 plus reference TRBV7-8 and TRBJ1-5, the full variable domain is GAGVSQSPRYKVAKRGQDVALRCDPISGHVSLFWYQQALGQGPEFLTYFQNEAQLDKSGLPSDRFFAERPEGSVSTLKIQRTQQEDSAVYLCASKTGAQPQHFGDGTRLSIL.

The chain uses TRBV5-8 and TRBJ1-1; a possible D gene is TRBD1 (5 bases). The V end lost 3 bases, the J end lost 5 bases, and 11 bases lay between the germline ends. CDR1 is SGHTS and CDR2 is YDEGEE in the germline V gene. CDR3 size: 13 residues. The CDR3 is CASSWGGGTEAFF. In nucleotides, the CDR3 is TGTGCCAGCAGCTGGGGGGGAGGGACTGAAGCTTTCTTT. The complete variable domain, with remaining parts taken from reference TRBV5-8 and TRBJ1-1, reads EAGVTQSPTHLIKTRGQQATLRCSPISGHTSVYWYQQALGLGLQFLLWYDEGEERNRGNFPPRFSGRQFPNYSSELNVNALELEDSALYLCASSWGGGTEAFFGQGTRLTVV.

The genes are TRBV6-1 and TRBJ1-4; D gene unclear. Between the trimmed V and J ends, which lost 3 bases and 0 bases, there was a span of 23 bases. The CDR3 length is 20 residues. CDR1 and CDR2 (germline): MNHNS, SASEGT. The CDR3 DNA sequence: TGTGCCAGCAGTGAGGTGTATGGAGCACCCAATGGTGCAACTAATGAAAAACTGTTTTTT. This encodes CASSEVYGAPNGATNEKLFF.

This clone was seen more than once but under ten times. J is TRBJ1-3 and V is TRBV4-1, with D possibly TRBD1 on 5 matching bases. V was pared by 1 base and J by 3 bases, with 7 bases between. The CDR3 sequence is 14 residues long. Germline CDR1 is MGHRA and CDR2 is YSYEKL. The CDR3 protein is CASSQGGFGNTIYF. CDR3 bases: TGCGCCAGCAGCCAAGGGGGCTTTGGAAACACCATATATTTT.

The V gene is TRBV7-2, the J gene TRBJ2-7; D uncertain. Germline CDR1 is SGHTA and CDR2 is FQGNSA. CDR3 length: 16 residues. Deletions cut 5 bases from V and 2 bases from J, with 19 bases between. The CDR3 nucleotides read TGTGCCAGCAGCCTGGCCGGTGGTGCGGCCCCCTACGAGCAGTACTTC. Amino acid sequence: CASSLAGGAAPYEQYF.